The entry that follows covers one T cell receptor (beta chain) sequence. The data are from a study of blood T cell repertoires in COVID-19. Across the study: T cells, B-cell-depleted T cells, or PBMCs provided the cDNA or gDNA that served as material.

Profiling relied on immunoSEQ multiplex PCR, and the TCRdb table lists in-frame clones only, not all of them. The sample lists roughly 410,000 clones, about nine tenths occurring once. Recruited during active infection, patients (from Seattle) were subsequently followed longitudinally. Germline V lookup: CDR1 SGHRS, CDR2 YFSETQ. V shed 2 bases and J shed 8 bases, with 16 bases lying between them. This CDR3 has 14 amino acids. This TCR came from a woman aged 40-49 years with COVID-19, enrolled during active disease. Sequencing was performed on peripheral blood. The chain is built from TRBV5-1 and TRBJ1-2; D is unclear. The CDR3 DNA sequence: TGCGCCAGCAGCTTCCCGGCGGCAGCGGAAGGCTACACCTTC. Its protein is CASSFPAAAEGYTF.